The present TCR beta chain was sequenced within a study of OX40 agonist ivuxolimab in advanced cancers. Background on the study: In this cohort, patients received ivuxolimab, an agonistic anti-OX40 (CD134) antibody.

A note on this clone: As yet, its antigen is unknown.

CDR1 is MDHEN, CDR2 SYDVKM, per germline. Between the trimmed V and J ends, which lost 8 bases and 12 bases, there was a span of 11 bases. The CDR3 length is 10 residues. Sequencing used immunoSEQ multiplex PCR; TCRdb keeps in-frame clones, though not all of them. This table holds fewer than 85,000 clones, about three quarters found once. The study, taken as a whole, reports: Patients who responded partially at 0.1-3.0 mg/kg showed clonal expansion ranking among the lowest.

The sample in question was CD4+ or CD8+ T cells sorted from blood, obtained in a trial of the OX40 agonist ivuxolimab. The origin of this receptor is an adult with an advanced solid tumor such as melanoma, head and neck, liver or kidney cancer. V usage is TRBV28 and J usage is TRBJ2-1; tentative D call: TRBD1 (5 bases). The DNA of the CDR3 is TGTGCCAGCCAGGGTCGCACGCAGTTCTTC. Protein: CASQGRTQFF.